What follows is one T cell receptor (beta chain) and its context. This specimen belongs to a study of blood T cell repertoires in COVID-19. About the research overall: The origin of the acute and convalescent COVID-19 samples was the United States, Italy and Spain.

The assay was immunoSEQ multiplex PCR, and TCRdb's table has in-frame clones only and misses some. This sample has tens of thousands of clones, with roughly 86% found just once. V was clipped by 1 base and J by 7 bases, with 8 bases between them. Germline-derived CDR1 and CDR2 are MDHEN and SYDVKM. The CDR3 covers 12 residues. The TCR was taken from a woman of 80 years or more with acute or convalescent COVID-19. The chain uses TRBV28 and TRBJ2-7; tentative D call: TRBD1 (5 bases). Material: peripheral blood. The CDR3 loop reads CASSLSRGEQYF. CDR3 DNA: TGTGCCAGCAGTTTATCTAGGGGTGAGCAGTACTTC.